The clone carrying this T cell receptor beta chain was seen a handful of times. The target antigen is unknown. These data belong to a study of CD8+ T cells in alopecia areata. The wider study: Administration of oral tofacitinib to treated patients was at 5 to 10 mg twice daily. A 6-month period off drug followed tofacitinib, which lasted 6 to 18 months. Whole-study results and caveats: In lesional scalp, particularly from alopecia totalis/universalis, clonality was higher than in normal scalp. Many expanded lesional clones persisted in scalp and blood during tofacitinib.

From germline, CDR1 is SQVTM and CDR2 ANQGSEA. The V end lost 0 bases, the J end lost 3 bases, and 15 bases lay between the germline ends. The CDR3 is 15 residues long. Treatment indicated: oral pan-JAK inhibitor, 5-10 mg twice daily. RNA, once extracted, was reverse transcribed into cDNA for use as the sequencing template. Sequenced by immunoSEQ multiplex PCR; TCRdb stores in-frame clones only, minus some. The table includes more than 150,000 clones, roughly 46% detected once. The source is a human donor with alopecia areata. The chain employs TRBV29-1 and TRBJ2-7; a weak D match, TRBD1 (5 bases). The sample was CD8+ T cells sorted from blood, taken around week 54, from a patient treated with tofacitinib. CDR3 DNA: TGCAGCGTTGAAGATCTTCAAAGGGGCCTCTACGAGCAGTACTTC. It encodes CSVEDLQRGLYEQYF.